These 5 T cell receptor beta chains share one sample of origin, sequenced in a study of shared clonotypes between healthy human individuals. The table came from immunoSEQ multiplex PCR; TCRdb's copy has only in-frame clones and leaves some out. The table shows about 2.4 million clones, with over 85% occurring only once. The sequenced material came from naive CD4+ T cells from PBMCs. The subset: CD45RA+ positively selected. These receptors all come from a man between 18 and 29 years old in good health. Some clones in this sample may be carry-over from other donors' samples.

V and J are TRBV19 and TRBJ1-5; 7 nucleotides line up with TRBD1. V lost 8 bases to trimming and J lost 3 bases; unmatched junction nucleotides: 10. Germline CDR1 is LNHDA and CDR2 is SQIVND (reference sequence). The CDR3 loop spans 15 amino acids. Here the CDR3 reads CASGQGGDFNQPQHF. Written as DNA, the CDR3 is TGTGCCAGTGGCCAGGGGGGCGATTTCAATCAGCCCCAGCATTTT.

The chain combines TRBV19 with TRBJ2-7, with D unclear. Germline CDR1 reads LNHDA; CDR2 reads SQIVND (reference sequence). This CDR3 has 14 residues. Trimming took 3 bases from V and 2 from J, leaving 11 bases between them. The CDR3 here is CASSMGGPTYEQYF. The CDR3 DNA reads TGTGCCAGTAGTATGGGTGGTCCTACCTACGAGCAGTACTTC. The full variable domain, rest sourced from reference TRBV19 and TRBJ2-7, is DGGITQSPKYLFRKEGQNVTLSCEQNLNHDAMYWYRQDPGQGLRLIYYSQIVNDFQKGDIAEGYSVSREKKESFPLTVTSAQKNPTAFYLCASSMGGPTYEQYFGPGTRLTVT.

The chain uses TRBV5-1 and TRBJ1-2, with a possible D match to TRBD1 (5 bases). Germline V lookup: CDR1 SGHRS, CDR2 YFSETQ. This CDR3 spans 12 amino acids. Trimming shortened V by 7 bases and J by 4 bases, and 11 bases separated the two germline ends. The CDR3 region has the DNA TGCGCCAGCGGCCCTGGGGGCTATGGCTACACCTTC. Its translation is CASGPGGYGYTF. Using reference TRBV5-1 and TRBJ1-2 for the parts outside the CDR3, the full variable domain is KAGVTQTPRYLIKTRGQQVTLSCSPISGHRSVSWYQQTPGQGLQFLFEYFSETQRNKGNFPGRFSGRQFSNSRSEMNVSTLELGDSALYLCASGPGGYGYTFGSGTRLTVV.

V usage is TRBV19 and J usage is TRBJ1-1; 9 positions match TRBD1. The CDR3 covers 16 residues. Germline lookup yields CDR1 LNHDA and CDR2 SQIVND (reference sequence). The V and J ends lost 4 bases and 1 base, in that order; junction bases with no gene match: 7. CDR3 amino acids: CASSKTGGAGNTEAFF. CDR3 DNA sequence: TGTGCCAGTAGTAAAACAGGGGGCGCGGGGAACACTGAAGCTTTCTTT.

The CDR3 DNA follows: TGCGCCAGCAGCTTGGTAGGGACTAGCGGGATGGATACGCAGTATTTT. Amino acids: CASSLVGTSGMDTQYF. The rearrangement links TRBV5-1 to TRBJ2-3, with TRBD2 matching over 13 bases. This CDR3 has 16 amino acids. The V and J ends lost 0 bases and 6 bases, in that order; junction bases with no gene match: 4. The germline V gene encodes CDR1 SGHRS and CDR2 YFSETQ.